The 17 T cell receptor beta chains presented below share a single source sample, sequenced in a study of T cell repertoires in cytomegalovirus infection. Each CDR3 protein gets one entry after TCRdb re-called the reads with MiXCR. The table has some 800,000 distinct CDR3 sequences, about 29% seen once. Their antigen targets remain unknown. The sample consisted of cultured CD8+ T cells from PBMCs, taken from culture after CMV antigen stimulation. All receptors come from a human donor in good health (CMV status not recorded). Some clones in this sample may be carry-over from other donors' samples.

V and J are TRBV12-3 or TRBV12-4 and TRBJ2-7, with D uncertain. The CDR3 has 15 amino acids. With 3 bases removed from V and 3 bases from J, the gap between germline ends came to 15 bases. CDR3 DNA: TGTGCCAGCAGTTTCCCCACCCCGGCCCTCTACGAGCAGTACTTC. This encodes CASSFPTPALYEQYF.

This rearrangement joins TRBV7-2 to TRBJ2-7; no definite D call. CDR1 is SGHTA and CDR2 is FQGNSA in the germline V gene. This CDR3 is built from 13 residues. The V end lost 3 bases, the J end lost 2 bases, and 8 bases lay between the germline ends. As DNA, the CDR3 is TGTGCCAGCAGCTTTTCCGCGGCCTACGAGCAGTACTTC. Its protein product is CASSFSAAYEQYF.

This clonotype was observed many times. The chain has TRBV7-2 and TRBJ1-1; D remains ambiguous. Germline V CDR1 and CDR2: SGHTA, FQGNSA. The V end lost 3 bases, the J end lost 5 bases, and 13 bases lay between the germline ends. The CDR3 covers 14 residues. The CDR3 reads CASSLHPQATEAFF. In DNA form, the CDR3 reads TGTGCCAGCAGCTTGCACCCTCAGGCAACTGAAGCTTTCTTT.

V and J are TRBV27 and TRBJ2-1, with D perhaps matching TRBD1 or TRBD2 (5 bases each). Germline V lookup: CDR1 MNHEY, CDR2 SMNVEV (reference sequence). The length of the CDR3 is 14 residues. V lost 5 bases and J lost 6, with 14 bases in between. The CDR3 is CASSRDPLGNEQFF. Here the CDR3 DNA reads TGTGCCAGCAGTCGGGACCCTCTCGGCAATGAGCAGTTCTTC.

J is TRBJ2-5 and V is TRBV6-5, with D unresolved. Germline lookup yields CDR1 MNHEY and CDR2 SVGAGI. The CDR3 runs 13 residues. V lost 0 bases, J lost 3 bases, and 5 bases lay in between. In DNA form, the CDR3 reads TGTGCCAGCAGTTACTCGCAGGAAGAGACCCAGTACTTC. Amino acid sequence: CASSYSQEETQYF.

A few counts support this clonotype. This chain joins TRBV12-3 or TRBV12-4 and TRBJ2-2, with 10 bases aligning to TRBD2. V shed 3 bases and J 1 base; nucleotides not matched to a gene: 5. The CDR3 length is 17 residues. CDR3 loop: CASSFGLAGENTGELFF. The CDR3 region has the DNA TGTGCCAGCAGTTTTGGTCTAGCGGGGGAGAACACCGGGGAGCTGTTTTTT.

The rearrangement joins TRBV12-3 or TRBV12-4 to TRBJ2-1; either TRBD1 or TRBD2 may supply D (5 bases each). This CDR3 has 16 amino acids. V lost 8 bases and J 1 base, leaving 18 bases between the germline ends. The CDR3 sequence: CASCPGRGESYNEQFF. The CDR3 DNA follows: TGTGCCAGCTGTCCCGGACGGGGCGAGTCCTACAATGAGCAGTTCTTC.

This clonotype was counted a few times. Its ends do not fully match the called genes, so a read error is possible. The rearrangement joins TRBV7-7 to TRBJ2-3; D remains ambiguous. The CDR3 loop spans 13 amino acids. Germline lookup yields CDR1 SSHAT and CDR2 FNYEAQ (reference sequence). The CDR3 DNA sequence: TGTGCTAGCAGCCGGGCCCAAATTGATACGCAGTATTTT. As protein: CASSRAQIDTQYF.

V and J are TRBV25-1 and TRBJ1-4, with a tentative D call TRBD1 (6 bases). The V gene's germline CDR1 is MGHDK and CDR2 SYGVNS. This CDR3 spans 15 amino acids. Trimming left V 6 bases short and J 8 bases short, with 19 bases between. In nucleotides, the CDR3 is TGTGCCAGCAGCGGCCCACACAGGGACCGGGAAAAACTGTTTTTT. Its translation: CASSGPHRDREKLFF.

This clonotype was observed at least ten times. The gene calls are TRBV7-2 and TRBJ2-5; 10 positions agree with TRBD2. The V segment lost 2 bases and the J segment 5 bases; nucleotides outside the gene matches: 8. Germline lookup yields CDR1 SGHTA and CDR2 FQGNSA. The CDR3 totals 16 residues. In DNA, the CDR3 is TGTGCCAGCAGCTTAACTAGCGGGGAGAGGAACGAGACCCAGTACTTC. Translating it yields CASSLTSGERNETQYF.

The chain employs TRBV2 and TRBJ1-2; 9 bases agree with TRBD1. CDR1 is SNHLY, CDR2 FYNNEI, per germline. Trimming took 0 bases from V and 8 from J; bases not matched to a gene: 7. There are 15 residues in the CDR3. CDR3 DNA sequence: TGTGCCAGCAGTGAAGCCCAGACAGGGGGGAAGGGCTACACCTTC. Amino acids: CASSEAQTGGKGYTF.

The chain links TRBV19 to TRBJ2-3; 8 nucleotides align to TRBD1. The germline CDR1 and CDR2 sequences are LNHDA and SQIVND (reference sequence). V lost 5 bases to trimming and J lost 6 bases; unmatched junction nucleotides: 13. The CDR3 sequence is 16 residues long. The CDR3 DNA is TGTGCCAGTAGTCCCGACAGGGGCCAAAGAGAGGATACGCAGTATTTT. Residues: CASSPDRGQREDTQYF.

The chain has TRBV29-1 and TRBJ2-6; D ambiguous. V lost 5 bases and J lost 0, with 8 bases in between. The germline V gene encodes CDR1 SQVTM and CDR2 ANQGSEA. The length of the CDR3 is 14 residues. The CDR3, as DNA: TGCAGCGTTTACGATAGCTCTGGGGCCAACGTCCTGACTTTC. Its translation: CSVYDSSGANVLTF.

The J gene is TRBJ2-4, the V gene TRBV28; a weak D match, TRBD2 (5 bases). The V gene lost 1 base and the J gene lost 3 bases, with 13 bases spanning the gap. The CDR3 runs to 16 residues. Germline V gene lookup returns CDR1 MDHEN and CDR2 SYDVKM. CDR3 loop: CASSLSIGVSKNIQYF. The CDR3 bases are TGTGCCAGCAGTTTATCCATCGGGGTTAGCAAAAACATTCAGTACTTC.

This chain links TRBV7-2 with TRBJ1-1; D is unresolved. Per the germline V gene, CDR1 is SGHTA and CDR2 is FQGNSA. With 5 bases removed from V and 7 bases from J, the gap between germline ends came to 14 bases. The CDR3 covers 13 residues. CDR3 loop: CASSPLIYLEAFF. For the CDR3, the DNA is TGTGCCAGCAGCCCCCTTATATACCTTGAAGCTTTCTTT.

This chain uses TRBV6-2 or TRBV6-3 with TRBJ2-2; the match to TRBD2 covers 9 bases. Germline CDR1 reads MNHEY; CDR2 reads SVGEGT. The CDR3 contains 18 residues. Trimming cost V 1 base and J 3 bases; bases outside gene matches: 9. The CDR3 bases are TGTGCCAGCAGTTACTGGGCGGGGGGGCCGCAGGACACCGGGGAGCTGTTTTTT. The encoded protein is CASSYWAGGPQDTGELFF.

This rearrangement joins TRBV28 to TRBJ1-4; D is ambiguous. Germline CDR1 MDHEN, CDR2 SYDVKM. Trimming shortened V by 2 bases and J by 2 bases, and 9 bases separated the two germline ends. This CDR3 contains 15 residues. CDR3 DNA: TGTGCCAGCAGTTTAAACCGCGTGACTAATGAAAAACTGTTTTTT. This translates into CASSLNRVTNEKLFF.